This TCR beta chain stems from a study of Ad26.COV2.S vaccination and SARS-CoV-2 variants (dated by TCRdb to about 2021). For the study in its entirety: The specificity and breadth of SARS-CoV-2-reactive T cell receptors after Ad26.COV2.S vaccination were assessed by TCRbeta repertoire sequencing. The TCR-sequenced set comprised around 30 samples: some 19 Ad26.COV2.S vaccine recipients, 5 placebo recipients and 8 SARS-CoV-2 convalescent individuals. The paper's findings and limits, for the study overall: Higher spike-specific TCR breadth was observed in Ad26.COV2.S recipients than in placebo recipients (P = 0.0014). According to the authors, total T cell responses may have been underestimated by the TCR breadth and depth analyses. Comparable non-spike TCR breadth was observed between vaccine and placebo recipients, consistent with only spike being contained in the vaccine. After vaccination, substantial breadth of spike-specific CD8+ and CD4+ T cell responses was reported.

As to this clone: Which antigen it targets is not known. Base quality data are lacking; no much larger clone is found one base away.

This specimen's time point label, per the study, means: individuals recovered from natural SARS-CoV-2 infection. From the cysteine up to the phenylalanine, the CDR3 has a length of 10 residues. The DNA shown is the 30-base CDR3, in frame from base 1. Deletion took 8 bases off V and 4 bases off J, with a span of 5 bases between the germline ends. The germline V gene encodes CDR1 SNHLY and CDR2 FYNNEI. The immunoSEQ Assay was used to sequence TCRbeta CDR3 regions. After extraction, genomic DNA underwent amplification by bias-controlled multiplex PCR, followed by high-throughput sequencing. Under the source paper's analysis protocol: To quantify the absolute abundance of each unique TCRbeta CDR3 region, sequences were collapsed and filtered. Usable DNA was measured by amplifying reference genes present in all nucleated cells, and TCRbeta template counts were normalized to that usable DNA to estimate T cell fraction. Repertoire TCRs were annotated as SARS-CoV-2-specific when V gene, CDR3 amino acid sequence and J gene were exactly matched to a known reactive TCR set. The reference SARS-CoV-2 TCR set was obtained from MIRA and was filtered for enrichment in COVID-19-positive ImmuneCODE repertoires, whereby public or cross-reactive TCRs were removed. Using the MIRA antigens, annotated TCRs were further analysed by specific ORF or by position within an ORF. Breadth was defined as annotated unique rearrangements over total unique productive rearrangements; depth was the summed frequency of those rearrangements. Two-sided Wilcoxon rank-sum tests were applied when comparing TCR breadth between groups. The table was pulled from immuneACCESS by TCRdb, which kept in-frame rearrangements only. Such tables lose some clones; where checked, under half of the loss comes from unresolved V genes, and the rest has no known cause. That table supplies the V and J calls and clone size; D and trimming were determined from the DNA. This sample has about 94,000 clones in its table, and approximately 81% of those were observed once. Approximately 15% of the sample belongs to the ten largest clones.

The sequence was collected from a human donor who had recovered from COVID-19. The rearrangement combines TRBV2 with TRBJ1-2, with an unclear D gene assignment. Specimen: peripheral blood, collected after recovery from COVID-19. The sequence in DNA is TGTGCCAGCGGGTCCTATGGCTACACCTTC. It encodes CASGSYGYTF.